These 19 T cell receptor beta chains were all obtained from the same sample, sequenced in a study of T cells in Graves' hyperthyroidism and ophthalmopathy. TCR beta CDR3 sequences were amplified from RNA transcripts. The HTBI set primed first-round TCR CDR3 RT-PCR. TCRdb redid the calling of the multiplex PCR reads with MiXCR, one entry per CDR3 protein. The sample has 690,000 or so distinct CDR3 sequences; approximately 19% are singletons. The sequencing input was blood. The receptors shown here come from a woman in her fifties or sixties with Graves' hyperthyroidism that later progressed to Graves' ophthalmopathy.

The CDR3 sequence: CASSLGSAFYSNQPQHF. DNA for the CDR3: TGTGCCAGCAGCTTAGGATCTGCTTTTTATAGCAATCAGCCCCAGCATTTT. The rearrangement links TRBV7-6 to TRBJ1-5; D remains ambiguous. The V gene lost 1 base and the J gene lost 0 bases, with 13 bases spanning the gap. The CDR3 covers 17 residues. Germline CDR1 and CDR2: SGHVS and FNYEAQ.

The rearrangement joins TRBV20-1 to TRBJ2-1; D is uncertain. V was pared by 2 bases and J by 7 bases, with 15 bases between. Germline V gene lookup returns CDR1 DFQATT and CDR2 SNEGSKA (reference sequence). The CDR3 has 14 residues. The CDR3 region is CSARTPIVPNEQFF. CDR3 in DNA: TGCAGTGCTAGAACCCCGATTGTACCAAATGAGCAGTTCTTC.

The V and J genes are TRBV10-3 and TRBJ2-7, with 10 positions matching TRBD1. Germline V gene data show CDR1 as ENHRY and CDR2 as SYGVKD. Losses at the gene ends were 10 bases for V and 0 bases for J; bases not matched to a gene: 9. The CDR3 contains 15 residues. CDR3 in DNA: TGTGCCACCACGGTGGGACAGGGGAGCTCCTACGAGCAGTACTTC. Residues: CATTVGQGSSYEQYF.

In nucleotides, the CDR3 is TGTGCCTGGAGTTCGGGACAGGGATTTTACGAGCAGTACTTC. Translating it yields CAWSSGQGFYEQYF. This chain joins TRBV30 and TRBJ2-7, with 9 bases fitting TRBD1. The CDR3 has 14 residues. J lost 4 bases, V lost 2 bases, and 6 bases had no gene match. Looked up from germline, CDR1 is GTSNPN and CDR2 is SVGIG (reference sequence).

This clonotype was observed a handful of times. This rearrangement joins TRBV6-6 to TRBJ1-2, with a weak D call TRBD1 (6 bases). The CDR3 loop spans 15 amino acids. The V end was cut by 2 bases, the J end by 3 bases, with 13 bases between. CDR1 is MNHNY, CDR2 SVGAGI, per germline (reference sequence). The CDR3 reads CASSYGQPLYYGYTF. DNA of the CDR3: TGTGCCAGCAGTTACGGACAGCCTCTTTACTATGGCTACACCTTC.

This clonotype was recorded many times. The chain links TRBV12-3 or TRBV12-4 to TRBJ1-1; the D gene is possibly TRBD1 (5 bases). Trimming pared 7 bases from V and 2 bases from J, leaving 20 bases between. This CDR3 is built from 16 residues. The CDR3 reads CASTTSSPTVNTEAFF. CDR3 in DNA: TGTGCCAGCACCACCTCGTCCCCGACAGTAAACACTGAAGCTTTCTTT.

This clonotype has at least ten counts. The chain combines TRBV27 with TRBJ2-7, with a weak D call TRBD2 (6 bases). From germline, CDR1 is MNHEY and CDR2 SMNVEV (reference sequence). V was clipped by 5 bases and J by 2 bases, with 25 bases between them. The CDR3 contains 18 residues. DNA of the CDR3: TGTGCCAGCAGTCCGCCCCTTTGGGAGGCGGGTCGCGCCTACGAGCAGTACTTC. Translation gives CASSPPLWEAGRAYEQYF.

This clonotype was seen only a few times. V is TRBV29-1 and J is TRBJ2-6, with D unresolved. Germline V gene lookup returns CDR1 SQVTM and CDR2 ANQGSEA. CDR3 length: 12 amino acids. The V end lost 4 bases, the J end lost 4 bases, and 5 bases lay between the germline ends. CDR3 sequence (DNA): TGCAGCGTTGTATACGGGGCCAACGTCCTGACTTTC. Translated: CSVVYGANVLTF.

The V gene is TRBV5-1, the J gene TRBJ1-2; TRBD1 might be the D (5 bases). The CDR3 contains 16 residues. The germline V and J ends were trimmed by 0 bases and 4 bases, with 16 bases remaining between them. Germline V CDR1 and CDR2: SGHRS, YFSETQ. The DNA of the CDR3 is TGCGCCAGCAGCTTGGGGCCCAGTGAGGGGAGCTATGGCTACACCTTC. Translating it yields CASSLGPSEGSYGYTF.

V and J are TRBV6-1 and TRBJ2-5; D is perhaps TRBD1 or TRBD2 (5 bases each). Trimming removed 6 bases from V and 1 base from J, with 9 bases in between. The CDR3 is made up of 13 amino acids. Germline values: CDR1 MNHNS, CDR2 SASEGT. The CDR3 DNA sequence: TGTGCCAGCAGCCGGGACCCCCAAGAGACCCAGTACTTC. This gives the protein CASSRDPQETQYF.

The CDR3 bases are TGTGCCAGCTCACCACCGATTAGGGCGGACACCATATATTTT. Translated: CASSPPIRADTIYF. The chain has TRBV18 and TRBJ1-3; D gene ambiguous. CDR3 size: 14 residues. Germline loops: CDR1 KGHSH, CDR2 LQKENI. The V gene lost 0 bases and the J gene lost 8 bases, with 11 bases spanning the gap.

At least ten counts were recorded for this clonotype. The J gene is TRBJ1-6, the V gene TRBV5-1, with 7 bases matching TRBD1. The CDR3 covers 15 residues. Germline assignment: CDR1 SGHRS and CDR2 YFSETQ. The J segment lost 7 bases and the V segment lost 2 bases, leaving 6 bases of the junction unmatched. The CDR3 here is CASSLMTGSNSPLHF. The CDR3 region has the DNA TGCGCCAGCAGCTTAATGACAGGGTCGAATTCACCCCTCCACTTT.

This clonotype was seen at least ten times. The rearrangement uses TRBV6-1 and TRBJ1-1; D remains unclear. The V end was cut by 6 bases, the J end by 1 base, with 15 bases between. Germline V gene sequence: CDR1 MNHNS, CDR2 SASEGT. This CDR3 region has 15 residues. The CDR3, as DNA: TGTGCCAGCAGAACCCCTGGGGTCGGGAACACTGAAGCTTTCTTT. This gives the protein CASRTPGVGNTEAFF.

This clonotype was counted a few times. The chain recombines TRBV9 with TRBJ2-3; a possible D gene is TRBD1 (6 bases). Germline V gene data show CDR1 as SGDLS and CDR2 as YYNGEE. The V gene lost 4 bases and the J gene lost 1 base, with 13 bases spanning the gap. The CDR3 is made up of 15 amino acids. The CDR3 sequence: CASSPRDIRTDTQYF. DNA of the CDR3: TGTGCCAGCAGCCCACGGGACATACGCACAGATACGCAGTATTTT.

This clonotype was counted only a few times. This rearrangement joins TRBV9 to TRBJ1-2; the match to TRBD1 covers 8 bases. This CDR3 comprises 16 residues. Germline V gives CDR1 SGDLS, CDR2 YYNGEE. J was trimmed by 3 bases and V by 3 bases; bases with no gene match: 10. The DNA of the CDR3 is TGTGCCAGCAGCGAGAGGGGTGGACAGGGAGACTATGGCTACACCTTC. Residues: CASSERGGQGDYGYTF. The whole variable domain, filled in from reference TRBV9 and TRBJ1-2, reads DSGVTQTPKHLITATGQRVTLRCSPRSGDLSVYWYQQSLDQGLQFLIQYYNGEERAKGNILERFSAQQFPDLHSELNLSSLELGDSALYFCASSERGGQGDYGYTFGSGTRLTVV.

The chain carries TRBV7-6 and TRBJ1-2; D might be TRBD1 (5 bases). The CDR3 covers 15 residues. The V end lost 4 bases, the J end lost 3 bases, and 15 bases lay between the germline ends. Germline V gene lookup returns CDR1 SGHVS and CDR2 FNYEAQ. The CDR3 DNA reads as TGTGCCAGCAGCTCCAATGGGGGTGGAGACTATGGCTACACCTTC. The encoded protein is CASSSNGGGDYGYTF.

This clonotype was detected only a few times. V and J are TRBV7-9 and TRBJ2-5, with no clear D. Looked up from germline, CDR1 is SEHNR and CDR2 is FQNEAQ (reference sequence). V was shortened by 3 bases and J by 3 bases, with 5 bases between the two germline ends. The CDR3 consists of 12 residues. CDR3 amino acids: CASSFSEETQYF. In DNA, the CDR3 is TGTGCCAGCAGCTTCAGCGAAGAGACCCAGTACTTC.

This clonotype occurred many times. This chain joins TRBV6-1 and TRBJ1-2, with TRBD1 as a possible D gene (5 bases). V was clipped by 6 bases and J by 0 bases, with 8 bases between them. Germline V gives CDR1 MNHNS, CDR2 SASEGT. The CDR3 extends over 13 amino acids. Written as DNA, the CDR3 is TGTGCCAGCAGGCAGGGAGCTAACTATGGCTACACCTTC. Translation: CASRQGANYGYTF.

This clonotype was detected ten times or more. This sequence joins TRBV28 and TRBJ2-2; 7 nucleotides line up with TRBD1. The germline V gene has CDR1 MDHEN and CDR2 SYDVKM. The ends lost 3 bases at V and 6 bases at J; junction bases unmatched: 4. This CDR3 spans 14 amino acids. The DNA of the CDR3 is TGTGCCAGCAGTTTCGACAGGGTGGCCGGGGAGCTGTTTTTT. Protein sequence: CASSFDRVAGELFF.